This T cell receptor (beta chain) originates from a study of cytomegalovirus exposure and HLA in healthy donors. Study conclusions and caveats: Sequencing likely caused a cluster of highly shared sequence variants. In a later analysis, 15,000 to 20,000 TCR beta sequences were associated with HLA alleles at 0.05 false discovery rate. According to the study, roughly 160 TCR beta chains were cytomegalovirus-associated. Later analysis suggested links between common viral pathogens and several top significant clusters.

This CDR3 comprises 9 residues. Germline V gene sequence: CDR1 GTSNPN, CDR2 SVGIG (reference sequence). Both 60 Vbeta primers and 13 Jbeta primers went into the PCR. Using immunoSEQ multiplex PCR, the repertoire was profiled, and TCRdb retains in-frame clones only, with some absent. Of about 150,000 clones listed, 70% to 85% are singletons. A remark on this clone: Its antigen is not identified. At one end, the junction sequence differs from germline, possibly due to a read error.

The V gene is TRBV30, the J gene TRBJ2-7; no definite D call. The sequenced sample was PBMCs. The source is a young man in good health and CMV-seronegative. CDR3 residues: CAWSGERLF. CDR3 sequence (DNA): TGTGCCTGGAGTGGAGAGCGCCTTTTC.